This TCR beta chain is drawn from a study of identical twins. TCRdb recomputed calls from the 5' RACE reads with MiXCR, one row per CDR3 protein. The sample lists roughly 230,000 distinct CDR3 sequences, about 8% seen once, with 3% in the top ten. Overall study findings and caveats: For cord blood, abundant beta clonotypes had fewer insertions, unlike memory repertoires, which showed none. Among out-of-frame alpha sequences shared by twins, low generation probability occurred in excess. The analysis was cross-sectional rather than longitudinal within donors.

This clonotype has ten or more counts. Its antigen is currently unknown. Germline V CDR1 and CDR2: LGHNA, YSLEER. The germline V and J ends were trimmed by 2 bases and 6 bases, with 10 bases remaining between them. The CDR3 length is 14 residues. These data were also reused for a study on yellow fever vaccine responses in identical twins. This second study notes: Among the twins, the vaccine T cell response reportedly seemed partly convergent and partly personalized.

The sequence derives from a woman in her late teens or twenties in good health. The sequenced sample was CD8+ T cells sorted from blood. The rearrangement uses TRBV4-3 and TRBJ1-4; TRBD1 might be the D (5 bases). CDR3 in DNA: TGCGCCAGCAGCCAATACAGGCTGGATGAAAAACTGTTTTTT. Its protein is CASSQYRLDEKLFF.